The 4 T cell receptor beta chains presented below share a single source sample, sequenced in a study of cytomegalovirus exposure and HLA in healthy donors (dated by TCRdb to about 2017). Library preparation used the immunoSEQ multiplex PCR assay. For the multiplex PCR, a mixture combining 60 forward primers for TCR Vbeta segments and 13 reverse primers for TCR Jbeta segments was used. TCRdb took over this immuneACCESS table, retaining in-frame rearrangements with V and J assigned. Such tables are incomplete; in checked studies, under half of the missing clones stem from an unresolved V gene, and the remainder is unexplained. The sample includes over 100,000 clones, with roughly 67% observed a single time. The ten largest clones represent over 7.5% of the sample. The sequenced material came from PBMCs. Receptors were obtained from a man aged 40-55 years in good health and CMV-seronegative.

CDR3 in amino acids: CASSPGQSGSYEQYF. DNA for the CDR3: TGTGCCAGCTCACCCGGACAGTCGGGCTCCTACGAGCAGTACTTC. V usage is TRBV18 and J usage is TRBJ2-7, with D possibly being TRBD1 (6 bases). The ends were cut back, 3 bases at V and 0 bases at J, with 12 bases in the middle. The CDR3 covers 15 residues. The germline V gene encodes CDR1 KGHSH and CDR2 LQKENI.

The V and J genes are TRBV7-8 and TRBJ2-4, with unresolved D. Germline V gene lookup returns CDR1 SGHVS and CDR2 FQNEAQ. The V gene lost 1 base and the J gene lost 9 bases, with 10 bases spanning the gap. The CDR3 has 13 amino acids. CDR3 amino acids: CASSLGRLSIQYF. The CDR3 nucleotides are TGTGCCAGCAGCTTAGGCAGGTTGTCCATTCAGTACTTC.

V is TRBV12-5 and J is TRBJ2-1, with 8 bases lining up with TRBD2. Germline V gene data show CDR1 as LGHNT and CDR2 as FRNRAP. Losses at the gene ends were 0 bases for V and 7 bases for J; bases not matched to a gene: 8. The CDR3 extends over 16 amino acids. The CDR3 is CASGLVLGGALNEQFF. CDR3 sequence (DNA): TGTGCTAGTGGTTTGGTACTCGGGGGGGCCTTAAATGAGCAGTTCTTC.

In its sample, this clone was seen a few times. This chain uses TRBV27 with TRBJ1-1; D unclear. This CDR3 region has 14 residues. Germline CDR1 and CDR2: MNHEY and SMNVEV (reference sequence). Trimming shortened V by 1 base and J by 1 base, and 7 bases separated the two germline ends. CDR3 DNA sequence: TGTGCCAGCAGTTTATATGAGCCGAACACTGAAGCTTTCTTT. It encodes CASSLYEPNTEAFF.